This paragraph reports one T cell receptor beta chain. Germline values: CDR1 MNHEY, CDR2 SMNVEV (reference sequence). The CDR3 sequence is 14 residues long. V was cut by 5 bases and J by 15 bases, with 23 bases left in between. This sample stems from a study of shared clonotypes between healthy human individuals. About the study: Aged 18 to 49, the donors were a couple of women and a few men.

Generated by immunoSEQ multiplex PCR, the TCRdb table keeps only in-frame clones and is missing some. This table has approximately 980,000 clones, 76% appearing once. This receptor was obtained from a man aged 18 to 29 in good health. The chain has TRBV27 and TRBJ2-1; D is possibly TRBD1 (6 bases). The specimen was memory CD4+ T cells sorted from blood. This sample's subset: CD45RA-negative fraction. CDR3 region: CASSPTGATPRVFF. The CDR3 region has the DNA TGTGCCAGCAGTCCGACAGGCGCCACTCCAAGGGTGTTCTTC.